This note documents a single TCR beta chain sequence. These data originate in a study of OX40 agonist ivuxolimab in advanced cancers. About the study: The group had a mean age of around 60 years, ranged from about 20 to 90, and was 80% to 90% male.

V was cut by 6 bases and J by 4 bases, with 19 bases left in between. Germline V CDR1 and CDR2: SGHDT, YYEEEE. This CDR3 spans 15 amino acids. Assay: immunoSEQ multiplex PCR; the TCRdb copy retains only in-frame clones and omits some. The sample shows 60,000 to 65,000 clones, 80% to 95% of them seen only once. The sequences come from CD4+ or CD8+ T cells sorted from blood, collected in a trial of the OX40 agonist ivuxolimab. V is TRBV5-6 and J is TRBJ1-1; D might be TRBD1 (5 bases). The receptor's source is an adult with an advanced solid tumor such as melanoma, head and neck, liver or kidney cancer. In DNA form, the CDR3 reads TGTGCCAGCACCAAAGCAGGGTCCCGGAGCACTGAAGCTTTCTTT. Protein: CASTKAGSRSTEAFF.